The 7 T cell receptor beta chains below all came from one sample that was sequenced in a study of early T cells in non-severe SARS-CoV-2 infection. TCRdb redid the calling of the 5' RACE reads with MiXCR, one entry per CDR3 protein. The data hold about 64,000 distinct CDR3 sequences, with around 11% observed a single time. Sample: whole blood, taken at baseline. The receptors here all came from an adult who was a healthcare worker with PCR-confirmed SARS-CoV-2 infection or an uninfected control (not recorded which).

This clonotype was observed a handful of times. This chain joins TRBV5-1 and TRBJ1-1; D is unresolved. Per the germline V gene, CDR1 is SGHRS and CDR2 is YFSETQ. The CDR3 extends over 16 amino acids. Trimming left V 0 bases short and J 0 bases short, with 12 bases between. Here the CDR3 DNA reads TGCGCCAGCAGCTTGGGATCCGAGGCGATGAACACTGAAGCTTTCTTT. Its protein product is CASSLGSEAMNTEAFF.

V is TRBV6-1 and J is TRBJ2-1; D tentatively reads TRBD1 or TRBD2 (5 bases each). CDR1 is MNHNS and CDR2 is SASEGT in the germline V gene. Trimming removed 6 bases at V and 9 bases at J, with 18 bases between. The CDR3 is 14 residues long. The CDR3: CASSDVVWGFEQFF. Here the CDR3 DNA reads TGTGCCAGCAGCGACGTCGTATGGGGGTTTGAGCAGTTCTTC.

The table lists this clonotype with many counts. CDR3 nucleotides: TGTGCCTGGAGTGATGGGCCCCTCCACTTT. This codes for CAWSDGPLHF. The chain carries TRBV30 and TRBJ1-6, with D uncertain. V was trimmed by 1 base and J by 13 bases, leaving 5 bases between them. The length of the CDR3 is 10 residues. The V gene's germline CDR1 is GTSNPN and CDR2 SVGIG (reference sequence).

This chain links TRBV6-5 with TRBJ2-7, with TRBD1 matching over 7 bases. This CDR3 is built from 15 residues. Losses at the gene ends were 7 bases for V and 0 bases for J; bases not matched to a gene: 9. Germline V lookup: CDR1 MNHEY, CDR2 SVGAGI. The CDR3 DNA is TGTGCCAGCACCAAGTCGGGACAGAACTCCTACGAGCAGTACTTC. Translation: CASTKSGQNSYEQYF.

The chain uses TRBV18 and TRBJ2-5; D may correspond to TRBD1 or TRBD2 (5 bases each). Per the germline V gene, CDR1 is KGHSH and CDR2 is LQKENI. The CDR3 covers 14 residues. V was clipped by 5 bases and J by 5 bases, with 15 bases between them. The CDR3 sequence is CASSSIQGGETQYF. CDR3 coding DNA: TGTGCCAGCTCATCCATCCAGGGCGGGGAGACCCAGTACTTC.

The rearrangement uses TRBV29-1 and TRBJ2-3, with D unclear. V lost 5 bases to trimming and J lost 3 bases, with 24 bases between them. The CDR3 spans 17 residues. Germline assignment: CDR1 SQVTM and CDR2 ANQGSEA. The CDR3 reads CSVPDVRWAQRTDTQYF. As DNA, the CDR3 is TGCAGCGTTCCTGACGTTAGGTGGGCCCAGAGGACAGATACGCAGTATTTT.

This clonotype was seen only a few times. The chain employs TRBV12-3 or TRBV12-4 and TRBJ2-3; 9 positions match TRBD1. With V trimmed by 6 bases and J by 3 bases, 7 bases remained unmatched. The CDR3 is made up of 15 amino acids. The CDR3 region is CASRLTGTGTDTQYF. The DNA of the CDR3 is TGTGCCAGCAGATTGACCGGGACAGGGACAGATACGCAGTATTTT.